Listed below are T cell receptor beta chains from one sample, sequenced in a study of blood T cells in healthy people across ages. MiXCR was run by TCRdb on the 5' RACE reads, yielding one entry per CDR3 protein. The sample includes about 1.4 million distinct CDR3 sequences, approximately 59% of them seen just once. Sequencing used blood. The receptors were gathered from a man younger than 30 in good health. The CDR3 runs from the conserved cysteine through the conserved F or W. Fields, in order: J gene, clone size, D gene, V gene, CDR3 DNA, CDR3 protein. The D gene is left open where the match is weak. Where a row states a size, it is once, few, many or the class of an expanded clone; other rows omit it.

TRBJ2-5,few,-,TRBV4-1,TGCGCCAGCAGCCTCCATTCGACGCAAGAGCAGTACTTC,CASSLHSTQEQYF
TRBJ1-1,once,-,TRBV12-3/TRBV12-4,TGTGCCACCGACCTTGGGGGGGGCGCCTGGGGCACTGAAGCTTTCTTT,CATDLGGGAWGTEAFF
TRBJ2-3,few,TRBD2,TRBV10-3,TGTGCCATCAGTGACCTAGCGGAAATTAACACAGATACGCAGTATTTT,CAISDLAEINTDTQYF
TRBJ1-1,-,TRBD1,TRBV9,TGTGCCAGCAGCGACCCAGGGGGAACTGAAGCTTTCTTT,CASSDPGGTEAFF
TRBJ2-7,-,-,TRBV13,TGTGCCAGCAGGCCATCCGGGGCAGGGAATGGACAGTACTTC,CASRPSGAGNGQYF
TRBJ2-1,-,TRBD2,TRBV28,TGTGCCAGCACCCTCCCCCCGGGGGGGCGTGGTGAGCAGTTCTTC,CASTLPPGGRGEQFF
TRBJ2-5,-,-,TRBV29-1,TGCAGCATTGGACCGAACCAAGAGACCCAGTACTTC,CSIGPNQETQYF
TRBJ1-1,once,-,TRBV2,TGTGCCAGCTACCGGGCTCAGAACACTGAAGCTTTCTTT,CASYRAQNTEAFF
TRBJ2-7,-,TRBD1,TRBV13,TGTGCCAGCAGCCAACACCAGGGGGTAGGCTACGAGCAGTACTTC,CASSQHQGVGYEQYF
TRBJ2-7,few,TRBD1,TRBV27,TGTGCCAGCAGTTCTTCCTTCGGGACAGGGAAGTACGAGCAGTACTTC,CASSSSFGTGKYEQYF
TRBJ2-7,-,TRBD2,TRBV6-6,TGTGCCAGCAGTTACACGGGGGGGAACGAGCAGTACTTC,CASSYTGGNEQYF
TRBJ1-4,-,-,TRBV15,TGTGCCACCAGCAGACGGGGCGATGAAAAACTGTTTTTT,CATSRRGDEKLFF
TRBJ2-7,-,-,TRBV7-9,TGTGCCAGCAGCCCGAAAGGACTGTTCCCCTACGAGCAGTACTTC,CASSPKGLFPYEQYF
TRBJ1-2,many,-,TRBV28,TGTGCCAGCAGCCGGACAGTCCTTAACTATGGCTACACCTTC,CASSRTVLNYGYTF
TRBJ1-1,-,TRBD1,TRBV11-1,TGTGCCAGCAGCTTAAGGGACAGATACACTGAAGCTTTCTTT,CASSLRDRYTEAFF
TRBJ2-7,-,-,TRBV15,TGTGCCACCAGCAGATCACGAGGGCAAGAGCAGTACTTC,CATSRSRGQEQYF
TRBJ2-4,-,-,TRBV2,TGTGCCAGCAGTGCTCGGTCTGCACTAGCCAAAAACATTCAGTACTTC,CASSARSALAKNIQYF
TRBJ2-1,-,TRBD2,TRBV20-1,TGCAGTGCTAGAGATCTGGCTAGCGGGGCCCTGAATGAGCAGTTCTTC,CSARDLASGALNEQFF
TRBJ1-4,-,-,TRBV29-1,TGCAGCGTTGAAGAGGACATTTCGGAAAAACTGTTTTTT,CSVEEDISEKLFF
TRBJ2-5,-,TRBD2,TRBV12-3/TRBV12-4,TGTGCCAGCGGGAGTAGCGGGACTAACCAAGAGACCCAGTACTTC,CASGSSGTNQETQYF
TRBJ2-7,-,TRBD1,TRBV6-1,TGTGCCAGTAGAGACAGGGGGGTTTACGAGCAGTACTTC,CASRDRGVYEQYF
TRBJ2-7,once,TRBD2,TRBV11-3,TGTGCCAGCAGCCCCAAAGCGGGAACCTACGGGCAGTACTTC,CASSPKAGTYGQYF
TRBJ2-1,-,TRBD2,TRBV10-3,TGTGCCATCTCGAATCTAAGGCGGGAGGCGGATGAGCAGTTCTTC,CAISNLRREADEQFF
TRBJ2-1,few,TRBD2,TRBV15,TGTGCCACCAGCAGAGCATCGGGGGGGAATGAGCAGTTCTTC,CATSRASGGNEQFF
TRBJ2-3,few,-,TRBV29-1,TGCAGCCTCCGGGGACGCTTGTCTGCAGATACGCAGTATTTT,CSLRGRLSADTQYF
TRBJ1-1,-,-,TRBV15,TGTGCCACCAGCAGAGATTACGAGGGTGAAGCTTTCTTT,CATSRDYEGEAFF
TRBJ2-3,few,-,TRBV20-1,TGCAACCCTTTGCGCACAGATACGCAGTATTTT,CNPLRTDTQYF
TRBJ1-4,-,TRBD1,TRBV7-2,TGTGCCAGCAGGCGTACCGGGACAGTGCTTGAAAAACTGTTTTTT,CASRRTGTVLEKLFF
TRBJ2-5,-,-,TRBV12-3/TRBV12-4,TGTGCCAGCAGTAGGCTAGACACTGAGACCCAGTACTTC,CASSRLDTETQYF
TRBJ2-7,-,-,TRBV3-1,TGTGCCAGCAGCCAAGATACTGCCTCCTACGAGCAGTACTTC,CASSQDTASYEQYF
TRBJ2-7,-,-,TRBV12-5,TGTGCTAGTGGTAATGACATGGACTACGAGCAGTACTTC,CASGNDMDYEQYF
TRBJ2-7,-,TRBD1,TRBV27,TGTGCCAGCAGTTATAGACAGGGGTTCGAGCAGTACTTC,CASSYRQGFEQYF
TRBJ1-2,few,-,TRBV29-1,TGCAGCGGGGGCGAGGGTCCGGGGTATGGCTACACCTTC,CSGGEGPGYGYTF
TRBJ2-1,-,-,TRBV7-8,TGTGCCAGCAGCCCCCCATCTTCGAATGAGCAGTTCTTC,CASSPPSSNEQFF
TRBJ1-1,-,-,TRBV12-3/TRBV12-4,TGTGCCAGCATCGAGCGGGACATCAACACTGAAGCTTTCTTT,CASIERDINTEAFF
TRBJ2-3,-,TRBD2,TRBV20-1,TGCAGTGCCTCTTTGCTAGCGGGAGTTGATACGCAGTATTTT,CSASLLAGVDTQYF
TRBJ1-2,-,-,TRBV20-1,TGCAGTGCTAGTGATCAGGGTGAAGGCTACACCTTC,CSASDQGEGYTF
TRBJ1-6,-,-,TRBV5-5,TGTGCCAGCAGCTTGGAACCCCTCCTACCCCTCCACTTT,CASSLEPLLPLHF
TRBJ2-5,-,-,TRBV7-2,TGTGCCAGCAGCTCTAGGGTCGCCCGGGCAGAGACCCAGTACTTC,CASSSRVARAETQYF
TRBJ2-5,-,-,TRBV4-3,TGCGCCAGCAGCCAATTCGGGGCAGAAGAGACCCAGTACTTC,CASSQFGAEETQYF
TRBJ2-7,-,TRBD2,TRBV27,TGTGCCAGCAGTTTTCTTGCGGGGGGGCCACCCTACGAGCAGTACTTC,CASSFLAGGPPYEQYF
TRBJ2-2,-,-,TRBV29-1,TGCAGCGCCGGACAAGCGAACACCGGGGAGCTGTTTTTT,CSAGQANTGELFF
TRBJ2-7,-,-,TRBV7-9,TGTGCCAGCAGCTCACGGGACCTAGGCAACGAGCAGTACTTC,CASSSRDLGNEQYF
TRBJ2-3,-,TRBD1,TRBV5-1,TGCGCCAGCAGCCTAGACAGGGGGGCTACAGATACGCAGTATTTT,CASSLDRGATDTQYF
TRBJ1-2,-,-,TRBV6-1,TGTGCCAGCAGTGAATTGGGCTTTGAACACTATGGCTACACCTTC,CASSELGFEHYGYTF
TRBJ1-5,few,TRBD1,TRBV20-1,TGCAGTGCTAGAACAGGGGGCGCCCATCAGCCCCAGCATTTT,CSARTGGAHQPQHF
TRBJ2-3,few,-,TRBV7-2,TGTGCCAGCAGCTTAGCGCATCCAGCTACGCAGTATTTT,CASSLAHPATQYF
TRBJ2-5,-,-,TRBV9,TGTGCCAGCAGCGTAGGAAACAGTAAACAGACCCAGTACTTC,CASSVGNSKQTQYF
TRBJ2-1,many,-,TRBV20-1,TGCAGTGCCAGGCTGACAGAGGGTGAGCAGTTCTTC,CSARLTEGEQFF